These T cell receptor beta chains were read from a single sample in a study of T cells in Graves' hyperthyroidism and ophthalmopathy. One entry per CDR3 protein, called by TCRdb with MiXCR from the multiplex PCR reads. This sample has 300,000 to 450,000 distinct CDR3 sequences, with roughly 13% found just once. Source material: blood. These receptors came from a woman aged 60-75 years with Graves' hyperthyroidism. CDR3s include the opening cysteine and the closing phenylalanine or tryptophan. D genes are given only for firm matches. Only some rows state a clone size, as once, few, many or a class for expanded clones.

V gene	J gene	D gene	clone size	CDR3 length	CDR3 DNA	CDR3 protein
TRBV7-6	TRBJ2-7	TRBD2	many	15	TGTGCCAGCAGCTTAGCGCCTAGCGGCTCCTACGAGCAGTACTTC	CASSLAPSGSYEQYF
TRBV7-3	TRBJ2-1	TRBD2	.	14	TGTGCCAGCAGCCCACAACTAGCGGGAGACGAGCAGTTCTTC	CASSPQLAGDEQFF
TRBV10-2	TRBJ2-7	.	few	15	TGCGCCAGCGGAGAAGGGCGCGGTTCCTCCTACGAGCAGTACTTC	CASGEGRGSSYEQYF
TRBV12-3/TRBV12-4	TRBJ2-7	TRBD1	.	14	TGTGCCAGCAGCTCCGGGACAGAAAGCTACGAGCGGTACTTC	CASSSGTESYERYF
TRBV30	TRBJ2-3	.	many	13	TGTGCCTGGAGTGTACTGAGGGCCGATACGCAGTATTTT	CAWSVLRADTQYF
TRBV9	TRBJ2-7	TRBD1	.	14	TGTGCCAGCAACCCCGGGACAGGAGGCTACGAGCAGTACTTC	CASNPGTGGYEQYF
TRBV7-6	TRBJ2-7	TRBD2	few	18	TGTGCCAGCAGCTTAGGGGGCCATCTAGCGGGGACAACCTACGAGCAGTACTTC	CASSLGGHLAGTTYEQYF
TRBV20-1	TRBJ2-3	TRBD2	many	15	TGCAGTGCCAAGCGGGGTCGAACTAGCACAGATACGCAGTATTTT	CSAKRGRTSTDTQYF
TRBV5-8	TRBJ2-1	.	many	14	TGTGCCAGCAGCTTGCGGGCTTCTAGCAATGAGCAGTTCTTC	CASSLRASSNEQFF
TRBV30	TRBJ2-2	TRBD1	many	15	TGTGCCTGGAGTGTATATAGGGGGCTGGACGGGGAGCTGTTTTTT	CAWSVYRGLDGELFF
TRBV6-2/TRBV6-3	TRBJ2-3	TRBD2	.	15	TGTGCCAGCAGTTCCGGGGGGGTGCGCACAGATACGCAGTATTTT	CASSSGGVRTDTQYF
TRBV7-9	TRBJ2-4	TRBD2	few	17	TGTGCCAGCAGCTTATCCACGCCGACTAGCGAGAAAAACATTCAGTACTTC	CASSLSTPTSEKNIQYF
TRBV6-4	TRBJ2-1	TRBD2	few	19	TGTGCCTGTACTAGCGGGAGGCTACGACGAGGTGCTGTAGGGGATGAGCAGTTCTTC	CACTSGRLRRGAVGDEQFF
TRBV12-3/TRBV12-4	TRBJ2-1	.	once	21	.	CASSFYICSARALRGSGEQFF
TRBV19	TRBJ2-3	TRBD1	.	14	TGTGCCAGTACCCGGACAGGCGTCCCAGATACGCAGTATTTT	CASTRTGVPDTQYF
TRBV20-1	TRBJ2-7	.	few	15	TGCAGTGCTAGAGCACCGGGACGAAGCTCCTACGAGCAGTACTTC	CSARAPGRSSYEQYF
TRBV11-3	TRBJ2-2	.	many	17	TGTGCCAGCAGCCCCGTCCCGGGACATACAAACACCGGGGAGCTGTTTTTT	CASSPVPGHTNTGELFF
TRBV20-1	TRBJ2-3	TRBD2	many	16	TGCAGTGCCAGATCCGTTCTAGCGGGACGCACAGATACGCAGTATTTT	CSARSVLAGRTDTQYF
TRBV10-3	TRBJ2-7	TRBD2	many	16	TGTGCCATCAGTGAGTCAGCGGCTAGCGGGATCTACGAGCAGTACTTC	CAISESAASGIYEQYF
TRBV24-1	TRBJ2-7	.	many	15	TGTGCCACCAGTGGAAGGGGACCCAACTCCTACGAGCAGTACTTC	CATSGRGPNSYEQYF
TRBV9	TRBJ2-7	TRBD2	many	15	TGTGCCAGCAGCGTAGCTCTAGCGGGAGTCAGCGAGCAGTACTTC	CASSVALAGVSEQYF
TRBV7-3	TRBJ2-1	TRBD2	few	13	TGTGCCAGCAGCCTCGGGAGGTTAAATGAGCAGTTCTTC	CASSLGRLNEQFF